This T cell receptor beta chain was identified during a study of identical twins. Study conclusions and caveats: Cross-sectional statistics, not tracking of the same donors, supported the conclusions. Fewer insertions characterized abundant cord blood beta clonotypes, whereas memory repertoires showed none. Monozygotic twin pairs showed more out-of-frame TCR alpha sharing than models estimated.

Remarks on this clonotype: The target antigen is unknown.

TCRdb used MiXCR to reprocess the 5' RACE reads, holding one entry per CDR3 protein. The table includes roughly 260,000 distinct CDR3 sequences, 11% to 15% detected once. The CDR3 loop spans 12 amino acids. The V gene's germline CDR1 is KGHSH and CDR2 LQKENI. Losses at the gene ends were 3 bases for V and 7 bases for J; bases not matched to a gene: 2. Each donor was a healthy Caucasian. This clonotype was obtained from a woman under 30 in good health. The material sequenced was memory (CD45RO+) T cells sorted from blood. The chain links TRBV18 to TRBJ1-1; 7 nucleotides line up with TRBD1. The CDR3 sequence is CASSPQGDEAFF. The CDR3 bases are TGTGCCAGCTCACCCCAGGGGGATGAAGCTTTCTTT.